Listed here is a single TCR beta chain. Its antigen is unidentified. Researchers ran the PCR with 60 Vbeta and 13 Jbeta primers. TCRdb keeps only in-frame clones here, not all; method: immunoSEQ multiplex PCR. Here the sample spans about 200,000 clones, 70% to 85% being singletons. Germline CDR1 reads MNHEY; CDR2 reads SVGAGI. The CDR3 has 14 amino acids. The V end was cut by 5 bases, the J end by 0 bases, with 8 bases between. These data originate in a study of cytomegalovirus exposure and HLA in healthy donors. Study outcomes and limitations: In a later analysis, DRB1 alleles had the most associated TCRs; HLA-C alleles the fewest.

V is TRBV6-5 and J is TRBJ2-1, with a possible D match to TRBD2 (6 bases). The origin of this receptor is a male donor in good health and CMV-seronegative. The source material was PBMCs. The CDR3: CASSAGSSYNEQFF. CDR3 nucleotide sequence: TGTGCCAGCAGTGCGGGGAGCTCCTACAATGAGCAGTTCTTC.